Following are 30 T cell receptor beta chains from one sample sequenced in a study of T cells in Graves' hyperthyroidism and ophthalmopathy. TCR beta CDR3 regions were amplified from RNA. HTBI primers drove first-round RT-PCR of the TCR CDR3. TCRdb redid the calling of the multiplex PCR reads with MiXCR, one entry per CDR3 protein. Of 300,000 to 400,000 distinct CDR3 sequences in the sample, under 15% were seen once. Sequenced material: blood. These receptors all come from a woman aged 18-29 years with Graves' hyperthyroidism.

This chain joins TRBV19 and TRBJ2-3; D uncertain. The CDR3 is 15 residues long. Per germline, CDR1 LNHDA and CDR2 SQIVND (reference sequence). V lost 8 bases to trimming and J lost 0 bases, with 15 bases between them. The CDR3 here is CASQYGMGSTDTQYF. The CDR3 DNA follows: TGTGCCAGTCAGTACGGTATGGGTAGCACAGATACGCAGTATTTT.

This clonotype has a handful of counts. The conserved closing phenylalanine or tryptophan is absent in this CDR3, likely reflecting a read error. V usage is TRBV18 and J usage is TRBJ1-5; the D gene is possibly TRBD1 (6 bases). Trimming took 5 bases from V and 2 from J, leaving 19 bases between them. Germline assignment: CDR1 KGHSH and CDR2 LQKENI. This CDR3 has 17 residues. Here the CDR3 reads CASSSTMTGLGNQPQHL. For the CDR3, the DNA is TGTGCCAGCTCATCTACCATGACAGGCCTCGGCAATCAGCCCCAGCATCTT.

This clonotype showed up just a few times. The genes are TRBV10-3 and TRBJ1-2, with D possibly being TRBD1 (6 bases). Trimming cost V 2 bases and J 7 bases, with 17 bases left between them. This CDR3 contains 15 residues. Germline V CDR1 and CDR2: ENHRY, SYGVKD. The CDR3 sequence: CAISEPTRATGGYTF. The DNA for the CDR3 is TGTGCCATCAGTGAGCCGACCCGGGCGACAGGTGGCTACACCTTC.

This clonotype was recorded many times. V is TRBV28 and J is TRBJ2-7; 11 bases line up with TRBD2. V shed 2 bases and J 9 bases; nucleotides not matched to a gene: 6. The CDR3 is 14 residues long. CDR1 and CDR2 from the germline V gene are MDHEN and SYDVKM. The CDR3 region has the DNA TGTGCCAGCAGTTTACCTAGCGGGAGGACGGGGCAGTACTTC. Translated, it gives CASSLPSGRTGQYF.

The chain couples TRBV10-3 to TRBJ2-3, with 9 bases aligning to TRBD2. Germline loops: CDR1 ENHRY, CDR2 SYGVKD. The CDR3 loop spans 16 amino acids. J gave up 1 base and V 3 bases, and 5 bases lay outside the gene matches. The CDR3 region is CAISEVVAGGTDTQYF. The CDR3 DNA reads TGTGCCATCAGTGAAGTAGTAGCGGGAGGCACAGATACGCAGTATTTT.

This clonotype was recorded many times. J is TRBJ2-5 and V is TRBV7-2, with unresolved D. Germline values: CDR1 SGHTA, CDR2 FQGNSA. The CDR3 spans 13 residues. Trimming left V 5 bases short and J 4 bases short, with 11 bases between. The CDR3 is CASSIPGPETQYF. CDR3 in DNA: TGTGCCAGCAGCATCCCGGGCCCAGAGACCCAGTACTTC.

Only a few counts were recorded for this clonotype. The chain joins TRBV19 to TRBJ1-3, with D hard to call. Per germline, CDR1 LNHDA and CDR2 SQIVND (reference sequence). CDR3 size: 15 residues. Trimming took 5 bases from V and 0 from J, leaving 11 bases between them. This CDR3 is CASSSRRLSGNTIYF. CDR3 nucleotide sequence: TGTGCCAGTAGTTCTCGACGGCTCTCTGGAAACACCATATATTTT. The whole variable domain, filled in from reference TRBV19 and TRBJ1-3, reads DGGITQSPKYLFRKEGQNVTLSCEQNLNHDAMYWYRQDPGQGLRLIYYSQIVNDFQKGDIAEGYSVSREKKESFPLTVTSAQKNPTAFYLCASSSRRLSGNTIYFGEGSWLTVV.

The table lists this clonotype with many counts. The junction does not match germline at one end; this may be a read error. The DNA of the CDR3 is TGTGCCAGCAGCGTAGCAATGACAGGGGGAGGAGAGACCCAGTACTTC. It yields the protein CASSVAMTGGGETQYF. The chain carries TRBV7-2 and TRBJ2-5, with TRBD1 identical over 9 bases. The CDR3 has 16 residues. Germline CDR1 is SGHTA and CDR2 is FQGNSA.

This clonotype has a handful of counts. The rearrangement joins TRBV6-2 or TRBV6-3 to TRBJ2-7, with 14 positions matching TRBD2. CDR1 and CDR2 (germline): MNHEY, SVGEGT. The CDR3 totals 16 residues. V was clipped by 5 bases and J by 5 bases; unmatched bases: 8. CDR3 nucleotides: TGTGCCAGCAGTCTGGGGACTAGCGGGAGAATCCACGAGCAGTACTTC. Translated, it gives CASSLGTSGRIHEQYF.

This clonotype was counted at least ten times. This rearrangement joins TRBV12-3 or TRBV12-4 to TRBJ2-2; D gene uncertain. The CDR3 has 12 residues. The V end was cut by 6 bases, the J end by 2 bases, with 4 bases between. The CDR3 nucleotides are TGTGCCAGCAGCCCCAACACCGGGGAGCTGTTTTTT. Its protein is CASSPNTGELFF.

This clonotype has just a few counts. The gene calls are TRBV20-1 and TRBJ2-7, with 7 positions matching TRBD2. V lost 1 base to trimming and J lost 2 bases; unmatched junction nucleotides: 2. Per germline, CDR1 DFQATT and CDR2 SNEGSKA (reference sequence). The CDR3 is 13 amino acids. Here the CDR3 reads CSARGGGAYEQYF. The CDR3 DNA follows: TGCAGTGCTAGAGGGGGGGGAGCCTACGAGCAGTACTTC.

This clonotype was recorded many times. The rearrangement links TRBV3-1 to TRBJ2-1; D not certain. The CDR3 extends over 14 amino acids. Trimming took off 1 base at V and 9 bases at J, with 13 bases between the two ends. Germline V lookup: CDR1 LGHDT, CDR2 YNNKEL (reference sequence). The CDR3 region is CASSQASSDSEQFF. The CDR3 DNA is TGTGCCAGCAGCCAAGCGTCCTCCGACTCTGAGCAGTTCTTC.

This clonotype was counted only a few times. The J gene is TRBJ1-3, the V gene TRBV10-3; D gene ambiguous. V lost 4 bases to trimming and J lost 2 bases, with 0 bases between them. Germline CDR1 and CDR2: ENHRY and SYGVKD. The CDR3 is 11 amino acids. DNA for the CDR3: TGTGCCATCAGTGCTGGAAACACCATATATTTT. This codes for CAISAGNTIYF.

This clonotype was counted ten times or more. The genes are TRBV12-3 or TRBV12-4 and TRBJ1-1, with D uncertain. The CDR3 length is 14 residues. The V end was cut by 8 bases, the J end by 0 bases, with 13 bases between. For the CDR3, the DNA is TGTGCCAGCGGGGAGTACCGGATGAACACTGAAGCTTTCTTT. Its translation is CASGEYRMNTEAFF.

Remarks on this clonotype: This clone may be a read error of a much larger clone one base away. This rearrangement joins TRBV20-1 to TRBJ2-4; TRBD2 matches at 10 bases. V was pared by 8 bases and J by 9 bases, with 10 bases of the junction left unmatched. This CDR3 has 13 residues. The V gene's germline CDR1 is DFQATT and CDR2 SNEGSKA (reference sequence). The CDR3 reads CSTPTASGSIQYF. The CDR3, as DNA: TGCAGTACCCCCACGGCTAGCGGGAGCATTCAGTACTTC.

This clonotype showed up many times. The chain combines TRBV12-3 or TRBV12-4 with TRBJ2-7; D could derive from TRBD1 or TRBD2 (5 bases each). V was clipped by 5 bases and J by 6 bases, with 14 bases between them. This CDR3 contains 13 residues. In DNA form, the CDR3 reads TGTGCCAGCAGTCAGGGACCGATCGGCGAGCAGTACTTC. It codes for CASSQGPIGEQYF.

In its sample, this clonotype was seen many times. CDR3 amino acids: CASSQGARNEQFF. In DNA form, the CDR3 reads TGTGCCAGCAGTCAGGGGGCGCGCAATGAGCAGTTCTTC. This chain connects TRBV3-1 to TRBJ2-1; the match to TRBD1 covers 8 bases. With V trimmed by 6 bases and J by 6 bases, 4 bases remained unmatched. Looked up from germline, CDR1 is LGHDT and CDR2 is YNNKEL (reference sequence). This CDR3 has 13 residues.

This clonotype appeared a few times. The rearrangement uses TRBV18 and TRBJ1-2; the D gene is possibly TRBD1 (5 bases). V was cut by 2 bases and J by 6 bases, with 13 bases left in between. The germline V gene has CDR1 KGHSH and CDR2 LQKENI. There are 14 residues in the CDR3. The CDR3 loop is CASSPSGAAHGYTF. The DNA for the CDR3 is TGTGCCAGCTCACCATCCGGGGCGGCGCATGGCTACACCTTC.

The V and J genes are TRBV6-1 and TRBJ2-7; 11 positions agree with TRBD1. Trimming cost V 0 bases and J 5 bases; bases outside gene matches: 6. In germline, CDR1 is MNHNS, CDR2 SASEGT. This CDR3 region has 16 residues. The CDR3 is CASSEAIGQGAHEQYF. Written as DNA, the CDR3 is TGTGCCAGCAGTGAAGCGATCGGACAGGGGGCCCACGAGCAGTACTTC.

This clonotype was detected many times. The chain uses TRBV30 and TRBJ1-1; 9 bases line up with TRBD1. This CDR3 region has 14 residues. The junction had 4 bases not matched to a gene; V was cut back by 2 bases and J by 3 bases. The germline gives CDR1 GTSNPN, CDR2 SVGIG (reference sequence). The DNA of the CDR3 is TGTGCCTGGAGTTCACAGGGGGCTGACACTGAAGCTTTCTTT. Translation gives CAWSSQGADTEAFF. The variable domain in full, completed from reference TRBV30 and TRBJ1-1, reads SQTIHQWPATLVQPVGSPLSLECTVEGTSNPNLYWYRQAAGRGLQLLFYSVGIGQISSEVPQNLSASRPQDRQFILSSKKLLLSDSGFYLCAWSSQGADTEAFFGQGTRLTVV.

This clonotype showed up many times. This chain links TRBV27 with TRBJ2-7, with 9 bases fitting TRBD1. This CDR3 is 17 amino acids long. Unmatched junction bases numbered 13, after V lost 5 bases and J lost 2 bases. Germline CDR1 MNHEY, CDR2 SMNVEV (reference sequence). The CDR3 bases are TGTGCCAGCAGTCGCCTCAGTCCGGGACAGGGTCCCTACGAGCAGTACTTC. This gives the protein CASSRLSPGQGPYEQYF.

The DNA for the CDR3 is TGTGCCAGCAGCTTCAGCGCCCCCCCCTACAATGAGCAGTTCTTC. Translation: CASSFSAPPYNEQFF. V gene TRBV11-3 combines with J gene TRBJ2-1, with D uncertain. Trimming removed 3 bases from V and 2 bases from J, with 11 bases in between. Per the germline V gene, CDR1 is SGHNT and CDR2 is YENEEA. This CDR3 has 15 residues. Full variable domain (rest looked up from reference TRBV11-3 and TRBJ2-1): EAGVVQSPRYKIIEKKQPVAFWCNPISGHNTLYWYLQNLGQGPELLIRYENEEAVDDSQLPKDRFSAERLKGVDSTLKIQPAELGDSAVYLCASSFSAPPYNEQFFGPGTRLTVL.

The chain is built from TRBV24-1 and TRBJ1-5, with TRBD1 matching over 9 bases. Germline V lookup: CDR1 KGHDR, CDR2 SFDVKD. With V trimmed by 5 bases and J by 3 bases, 4 bases remained unmatched. This CDR3 region has 15 residues. CDR3 residues: CATSGGTGNNQPQHF. CDR3 nucleotide sequence: TGTGCCACCAGTGGAGGGACAGGGAACAATCAGCCCCAGCATTTT.

This clonotype was seen ten or more times. The V call is TRBV5-6, the J call TRBJ2-7; no clear D. Trimming removed 4 bases at V and 4 bases at J, with 15 bases between. This CDR3 spans 14 amino acids. Germline CDR1 and CDR2: SGHDT and YYEEEE. The CDR3 coding sequence is TGTGCCAGCAGCGCCGGACCGGTTGATTACGAGCAGTACTTC. Its protein is CASSAGPVDYEQYF.

Ten or more counts support this clonotype. The chain employs TRBV30 and TRBJ2-3; tentatively, D is TRBD1 or TRBD2 (5 bases each). Germline V gene data show CDR1 as GTSNPN and CDR2 as SVGIG (reference sequence). The ends were cut back, 7 bases at V and 2 bases at J, with 16 bases in the middle. The CDR3 is made up of 14 amino acids. CDR3 in amino acids: CASPSPGTTDTQYF. The CDR3 DNA is TGTGCCTCACCCAGCCCGGGGACCACAGATACGCAGTATTTT.

In this sample, this clonotype turned up many times. CDR3 protein: CASSQDWTSADTQYF. CDR3 sequence (DNA): TGCGCCAGCAGCCAAGATTGGACTTCCGCAGATACGCAGTATTTT. This chain links TRBV4-3 with TRBJ2-3, with D tentatively TRBD2 (5 bases). The CDR3 is made up of 15 amino acids. The germline V gene encodes CDR1 LGHNA and CDR2 YSLEER. V lost 0 bases, J lost 4 bases, and 11 bases lay in between.

This clonotype occurred a few times. The CDR3 coding sequence is TGCGCCAGCAGCCAAGACCAAGATAATTCACCCCTCCACTTT. This sequence encodes CASSQDQDNSPLHF. The chain links TRBV4-1 to TRBJ1-6; no clear D gene. The CDR3 consists of 14 residues. CDR1 is MGHRA and CDR2 is YSYEKL in the germline V gene. The ends were cut back, 0 bases at V and 5 bases at J, with 5 bases in the middle.

This clonotype has at least ten counts. CDR3 sequence: CASRPRGQGASGFLYEQYF. CDR3 DNA: TGTGCCAGCAGACCGCGGGGACAGGGGGCGAGCGGGTTCCTCTACGAGCAGTACTTC. V gene TRBV7-6 combines with J gene TRBJ2-7; 12 positions agree with TRBD1. The V segment lost 6 bases and the J segment 3 bases; nucleotides outside the gene matches: 18. This CDR3 region has 19 residues. Germline V lookup: CDR1 SGHVS, CDR2 FNYEAQ.

In this sample, this clonotype turned up many times. The chain carries TRBV29-1 and TRBJ2-7, with TRBD2 identical over 13 bases. The V and J ends lost 0 bases and 4 bases, in that order; junction bases with no gene match: 3. Germline CDR1 reads SQVTM; CDR2 reads ANQGSEA. The CDR3 covers 15 residues. The DNA for the CDR3 is TGCAGCGTTGAAGAGGTGACTAGCGGGAGGTACGAGCAGTACTTC. Its protein product is CSVEEVTSGRYEQYF.

The chain has TRBV5-8 and TRBJ2-2, with D possibly being TRBD2 (6 bases). CDR1 and CDR2 (germline): SGHTS, YDEGEE. The CDR3 runs 14 residues. V lost 0 bases to trimming and J lost 7 bases, with 10 bases between them. The CDR3 region is CASSLAGAIGELFF. The CDR3 nucleotides read TGTGCCAGCAGCTTGGCGGGAGCGATCGGGGAGCTGTTTTTT.